These 9 T cell receptor beta chains share one sample of origin, sequenced in a study of regulatory T cells in long-lasting Graves disease. Time point noted: persistent/refractory GD, antithyroid drugs over 5 years with positive TRAb. After RNA was extracted from PBMCs, the TCR library was made from it. Arm-PCR of CDR3 regions and iRepertoire HTBI primers were used to build TCR beta libraries. TCRdb redid the calling of the multiplex PCR reads with MiXCR, one entry per CDR3 protein. The top ten clones hold roughly 40% of a sample with approximately 690,000 distinct CDR3 sequences, about 30% of them seen once. The sequencing here drew on peripheral blood mononuclear cells (PBMCs), taken when the disease was refractory, from a patient treated with antithyroid drugs. These TCRs come from a female donor with Graves disease.

This clonotype occurred a few times. This chain links TRBV7-7 with TRBJ2-5; 9 nucleotides line up with TRBD2. The V segment lost 2 bases and the J segment 1 base; nucleotides outside the gene matches: 8. This CDR3 region has 17 residues. CDR1 SSHAT and CDR2 FNYEAQ come from the germline V gene (reference sequence). This chain's CDR3 is CASSLRGAGLAQETQYF. CDR3 bases: TGTGCCAGCAGCTTACGTGGTGCGGGACTAGCCCAAGAGACCCAGTACTTC.

J is TRBJ2-1 and V is TRBV7-3, with TRBD2 matching 10 bases. CDR1 and CDR2 (germline): SGHTA, FQGTGA. Unmatched junction bases numbered 5, after V lost 4 bases and J lost 8 bases. This CDR3 comprises 14 residues. CDR3 in amino acids: CASSWLAGAHEQFF. The CDR3 nucleotides are TGTGCCAGCAGCTGGCTAGCGGGAGCGCATGAGCAGTTCTTC.

The chain has TRBV11-2 and TRBJ2-7; D unclear. V was cut by 2 bases and J by 2 bases, with 10 bases left in between. Germline assignment: CDR1 SGHAT and CDR2 FQNNGV. This CDR3 is built from 14 residues. Here the CDR3 DNA reads TGTGCCAGCAGCTTATTGCTGGGAACCTACGAGCAGTACTTC. As protein: CASSLLLGTYEQYF.

This clonotype has a handful of counts. The chain combines TRBV7-2 with TRBJ1-5, with D possibly matching TRBD1 (6 bases). The CDR3 totals 14 residues. Germline CDR1 and CDR2: SGHTA and FQGNSA. The V and J ends lost 3 bases and 3 bases respectively, with 9 bases between them. The CDR3 DNA reads TGTGCCAGCAGCTTTGGGGGCTACAATCAGCCCCAGCATTTT. Its translation: CASSFGGYNQPQHF.

This clonotype was recorded at least ten times. V gene TRBV6-2 or TRBV6-3 combines with J gene TRBJ1-2; 7 bases are a match to TRBD1. The CDR3 covers 15 residues. V lost 2 bases to trimming and J lost 5 bases; unmatched junction nucleotides: 8. Germline CDR1 reads MNHEY; CDR2 reads SVGEGT. The CDR3 loop is CASSYQGQSRYGYTF. The CDR3 nucleotides read TGTGCCAGCAGTTACCAGGGACAGTCTAGATATGGCTACACCTTC.

This clonotype was picked up a small number of times. The V call is TRBV28, the J call TRBJ2-5; D not resolved. Germline V gene sequence: CDR1 MDHEN, CDR2 SYDVKM. V shed 5 bases and J shed 5 bases, with 15 bases lying between them. CDR3 length: 14 residues. The CDR3 nucleotides read TGTGCCAGCAGTCGCCCTCTTGTTGCGGAGACCCAGTACTTC. Protein product: CASSRPLVAETQYF.

This clonotype was counted at least ten times. The gene calls are TRBV6-1 and TRBJ1-2; D remains unclear. The CDR3 runs 11 residues. The germline gives CDR1 MNHNS, CDR2 SASEGT. Trimming left V 8 bases short and J 3 bases short, with 7 bases between. CDR3 amino acids: CASRKDYGYTF. CDR3 sequence (DNA): TGTGCCAGCCGTAAGGACTATGGCTACACCTTC.

This clonotype was observed a handful of times. The chain links TRBV29-1 to TRBJ1-2; D is unresolved. The CDR3 contains 10 residues. Trimming shortened V by 6 bases and J by 0 bases, and 2 bases separated the two germline ends. The germline gives CDR1 SQVTM, CDR2 ANQGSEA. In DNA, the CDR3 is TGCAGCGTGGCTAACTATGGCTACACCTTC. Its translation: CSVANYGYTF. The full variable domain, rest sourced from reference TRBV29-1 and TRBJ1-2, is SAVISQKPSRDICQRGTSLTIQCQVDSQVTMMFWYRQQPGQSLTLIATANQGSEATYESGFVIDKFPISRPNLTFSTLTVSNMSPEDSSIYLCSVANYGYTFGSGTRLTVV.

V is TRBV5-5 and J is TRBJ1-5; no clear D gene. Trimming removed 1 base at V and 0 bases at J, with 8 bases between. Germline-derived CDR1 and CDR2 are SGHKS and YYEKEE (reference sequence). This CDR3 has 15 amino acids. The CDR3 coding sequence is TGTGCCAGCAGCTTGAACGGTTATAGCAATCAGCCCCAGCATTTT. This codes for CASSLNGYSNQPQHF.